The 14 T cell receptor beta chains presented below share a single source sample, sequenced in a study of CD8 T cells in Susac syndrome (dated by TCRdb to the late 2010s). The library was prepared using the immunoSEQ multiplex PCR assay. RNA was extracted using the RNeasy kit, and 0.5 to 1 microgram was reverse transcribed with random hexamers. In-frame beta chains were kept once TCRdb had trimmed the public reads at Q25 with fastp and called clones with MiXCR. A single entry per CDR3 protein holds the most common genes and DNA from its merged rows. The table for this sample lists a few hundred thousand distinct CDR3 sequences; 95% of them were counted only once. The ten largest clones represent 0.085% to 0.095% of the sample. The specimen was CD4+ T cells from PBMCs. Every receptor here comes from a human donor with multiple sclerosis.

CDR3 nucleotide sequence: TGTGCCAGCAGTTTATCGGGACAGGTAAACACTGAAGCTTTCTTT. It translates to CASSLSGQVNTEAFF. The V call is TRBV27, the J call TRBJ1-1; 8 positions agree with TRBD1. This CDR3 spans 15 amino acids. Germline V gene sequence: CDR1 MNHEY, CDR2 SMNVEV (reference sequence). V lost 0 bases and J lost 2; bases outside the gene matches: 2.

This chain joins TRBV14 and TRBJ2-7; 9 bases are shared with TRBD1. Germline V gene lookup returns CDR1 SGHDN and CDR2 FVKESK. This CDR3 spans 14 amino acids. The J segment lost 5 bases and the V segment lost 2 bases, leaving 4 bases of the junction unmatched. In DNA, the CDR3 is TGTGCCAGCAGCCAAATACAGGGGGCGGACGAGCAGTACTTC. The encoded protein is CASSQIQGADEQYF.

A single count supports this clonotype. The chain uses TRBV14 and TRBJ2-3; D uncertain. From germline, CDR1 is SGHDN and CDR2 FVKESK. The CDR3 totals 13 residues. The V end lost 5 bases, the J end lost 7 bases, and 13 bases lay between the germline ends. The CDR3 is CASSTQPTNTQYF. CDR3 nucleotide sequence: TGTGCCAGCAGCACTCAACCCACCAATACGCAGTATTTT.

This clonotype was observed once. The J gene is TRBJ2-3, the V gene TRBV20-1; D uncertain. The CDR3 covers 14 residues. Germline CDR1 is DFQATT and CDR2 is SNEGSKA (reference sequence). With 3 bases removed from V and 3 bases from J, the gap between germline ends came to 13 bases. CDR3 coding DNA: TGCAGTGCTAGCGAGGACGGAAGAACAGATACGCAGTATTTT. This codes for CSASEDGRTDTQYF.

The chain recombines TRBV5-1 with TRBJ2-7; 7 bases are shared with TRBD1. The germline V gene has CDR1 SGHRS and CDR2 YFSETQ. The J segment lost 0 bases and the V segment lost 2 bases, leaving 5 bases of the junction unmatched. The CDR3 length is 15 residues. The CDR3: CASSFVTGSSYEQYF. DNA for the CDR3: TGCGCCAGCAGCTTTGTGACAGGGAGCTCCTACGAGCAGTACTTC.

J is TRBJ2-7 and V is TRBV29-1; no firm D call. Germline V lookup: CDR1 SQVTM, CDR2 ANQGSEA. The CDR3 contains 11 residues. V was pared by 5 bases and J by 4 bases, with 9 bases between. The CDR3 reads CSVFGSYEQYF. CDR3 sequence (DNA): TGCAGCGTTTTCGGATCTTACGAGCAGTACTTC.

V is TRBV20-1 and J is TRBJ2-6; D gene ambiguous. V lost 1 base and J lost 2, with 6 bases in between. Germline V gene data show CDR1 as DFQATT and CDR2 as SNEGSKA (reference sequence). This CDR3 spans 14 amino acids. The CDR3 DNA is TGCAGTGCTAGAGTCTACCCTGGGGCCAACGTCCTGACTTTC. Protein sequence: CSARVYPGANVLTF.

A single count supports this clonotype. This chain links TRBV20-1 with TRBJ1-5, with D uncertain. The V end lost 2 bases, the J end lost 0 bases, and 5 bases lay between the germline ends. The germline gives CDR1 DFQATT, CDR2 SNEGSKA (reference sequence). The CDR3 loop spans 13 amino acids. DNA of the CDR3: TGCAGTGCTAGACAGAATAGCAATCAGCCCCAGCATTTT. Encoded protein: CSARQNSNQPQHF.

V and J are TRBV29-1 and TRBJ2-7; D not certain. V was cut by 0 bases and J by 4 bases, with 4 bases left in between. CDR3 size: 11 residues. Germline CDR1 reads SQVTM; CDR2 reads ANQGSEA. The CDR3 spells CSVEDFYEQYF. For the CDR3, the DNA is TGCAGCGTTGAAGACTTTTACGAGCAGTACTTC.

This chain's CDR3 is CASSQEEQAKTATNEKLFF. CDR3 DNA: TGCGCCAGCAGCCAAGAAGAACAGGCAAAGACTGCAACTAATGAAAAACTGTTTTTT. The rearrangement joins TRBV4-1 to TRBJ1-4; D possibly corresponds to TRBD1 (5 bases). In germline, CDR1 is MGHRA, CDR2 YSYEKL. This CDR3 comprises 19 residues. The germline V and J ends were trimmed by 0 bases and 0 bases, with 17 bases remaining between them.

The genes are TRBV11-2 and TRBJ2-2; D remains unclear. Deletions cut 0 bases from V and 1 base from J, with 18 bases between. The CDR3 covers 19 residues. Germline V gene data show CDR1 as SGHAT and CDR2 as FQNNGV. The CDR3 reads CASSLELQEWRLNTGELFF. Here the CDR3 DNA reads TGTGCCAGCAGCTTAGAACTTCAAGAATGGCGGCTGAACACCGGGGAGCTGTTTTTT.

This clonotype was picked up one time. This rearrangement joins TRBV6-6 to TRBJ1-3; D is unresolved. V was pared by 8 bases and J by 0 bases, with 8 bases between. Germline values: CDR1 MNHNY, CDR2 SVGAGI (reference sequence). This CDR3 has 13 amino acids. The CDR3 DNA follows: TGTGCCAGCTTTATGAACTCTGGAAACACCATATATTTT. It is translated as CASFMNSGNTIYF.

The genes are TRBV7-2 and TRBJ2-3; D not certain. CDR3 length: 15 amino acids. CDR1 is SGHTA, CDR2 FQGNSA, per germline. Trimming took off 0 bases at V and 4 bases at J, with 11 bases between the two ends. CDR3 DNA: TGTGCCAGCAGCTTAGCGGCCTCCGCGGCAGATACGCAGTATTTT. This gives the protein CASSLAASAADTQYF.

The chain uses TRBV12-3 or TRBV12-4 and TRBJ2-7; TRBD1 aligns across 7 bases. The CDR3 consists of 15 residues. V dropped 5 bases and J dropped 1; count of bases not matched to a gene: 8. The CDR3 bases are TGTGCCAGCAGTCCACGACAGGGAACGTCCTACGAGCAGTACTTC. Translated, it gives CASSPRQGTSYEQYF.